This TCR beta chain was obtained from a study of cytomegalovirus exposure and HLA in healthy donors. General study points: Reports showed the classifier diagnosing cytomegalovirus status with high specificity and sensitivity. The tendency of first-cohort TCR clusters to co-occur in the 110 or so validation repertoires emerged from a later analysis. There were under 200 TCR beta chains listed as cytomegalovirus-associated. Many donors shared some public TCRs, even though most TCR sequences were rare.

To note about this clone: Its antigen remains unidentified.

Method: immunoSEQ multiplex PCR; TCRdb's copy keeps in-frame clones and lacks some. Of about 190,000 clones listed, approximately 84% are singletons. The TCR was taken from a young man in good health and CMV-seropositive. The sequencing sample was made of PBMCs.

The CDR3 DNA is TGTGCCAGCAGCCAAGACCCGGGACTAGCGGATACGCAGTATTTT. This codes for CASSQDPGLADTQYF. V gene TRBV4-2 combines with J gene TRBJ2-3, with 10 bases identical to TRBD2. Germline CDR1 reads LGHNA; CDR2 reads YNFKEQ. This CDR3 comprises 15 residues. Losses at the gene ends were 0 bases for V and 6 bases for J; bases not matched to a gene: 3.